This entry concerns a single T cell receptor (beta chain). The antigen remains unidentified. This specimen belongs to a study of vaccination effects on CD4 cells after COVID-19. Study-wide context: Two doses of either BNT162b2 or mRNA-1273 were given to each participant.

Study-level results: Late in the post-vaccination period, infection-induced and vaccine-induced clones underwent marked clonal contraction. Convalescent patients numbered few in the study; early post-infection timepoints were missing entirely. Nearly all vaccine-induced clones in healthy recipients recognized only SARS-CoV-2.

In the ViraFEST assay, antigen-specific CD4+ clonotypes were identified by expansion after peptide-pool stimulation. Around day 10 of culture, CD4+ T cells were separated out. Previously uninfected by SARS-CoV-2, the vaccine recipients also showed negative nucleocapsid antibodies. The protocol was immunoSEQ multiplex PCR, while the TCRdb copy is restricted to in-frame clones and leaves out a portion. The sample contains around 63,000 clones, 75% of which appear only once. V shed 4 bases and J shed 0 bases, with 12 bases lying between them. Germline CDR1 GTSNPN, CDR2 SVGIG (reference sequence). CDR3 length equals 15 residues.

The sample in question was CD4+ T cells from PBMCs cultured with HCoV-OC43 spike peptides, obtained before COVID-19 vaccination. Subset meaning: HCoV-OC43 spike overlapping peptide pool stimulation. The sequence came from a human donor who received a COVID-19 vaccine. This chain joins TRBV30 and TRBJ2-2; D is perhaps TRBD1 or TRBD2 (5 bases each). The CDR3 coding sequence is TGTGCCTGGACTCCGGGGCAAACGAACACCGGGGAGCTGTTTTTT. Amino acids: CAWTPGQTNTGELFF.